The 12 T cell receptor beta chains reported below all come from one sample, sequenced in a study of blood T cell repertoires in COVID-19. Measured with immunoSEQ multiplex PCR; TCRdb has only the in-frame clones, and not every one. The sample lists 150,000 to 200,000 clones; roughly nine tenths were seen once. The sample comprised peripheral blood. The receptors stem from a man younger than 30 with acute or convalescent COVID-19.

The CDR3 DNA reads TGTGCCAGCAGTGAGGGGTTTAGGGAGGCTAATGAAAAACTGTTTTTT. It translates to CASSEGFREANEKLFF. The V and J genes are TRBV25-1 and TRBJ1-4; D not resolved. With 3 bases removed from V and 3 bases from J, the gap between germline ends came to 14 bases. Germline V gene data show CDR1 as MGHDK and CDR2 as SYGVNS. The CDR3 sequence is 16 residues long.

The CDR3 loop reads CASSLAGTGVQETQYF. The CDR3, as DNA: TGCGCCAGCAGCTTGGCAGGGACAGGGGTACAAGAGACCCAGTACTTC. V and J are TRBV5-1 and TRBJ2-5, with 10 bases lining up with TRBD1. The V gene end was trimmed by 0 bases and the J gene end by 2 bases; junction bases not matched to a gene: 4. Germline CDR1 SGHRS, CDR2 YFSETQ. This CDR3 has 16 amino acids.

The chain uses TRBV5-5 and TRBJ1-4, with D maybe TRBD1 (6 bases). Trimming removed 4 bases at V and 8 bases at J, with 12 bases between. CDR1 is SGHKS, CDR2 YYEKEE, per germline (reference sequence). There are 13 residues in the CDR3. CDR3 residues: CASSQGGREKLFF. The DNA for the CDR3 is TGTGCCAGCAGCCAAGGGGGAAGGGAAAAACTGTTTTTT.

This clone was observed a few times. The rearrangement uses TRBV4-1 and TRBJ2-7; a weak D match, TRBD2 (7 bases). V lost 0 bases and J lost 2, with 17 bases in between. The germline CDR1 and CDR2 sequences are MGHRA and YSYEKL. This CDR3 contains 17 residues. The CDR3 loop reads CASSQDYVGGPPYEQYV. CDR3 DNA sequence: TGCGCCAGCAGCCAAGATTATGTGGGGGGGCCGCCCTACGAGCAGTACGTC.

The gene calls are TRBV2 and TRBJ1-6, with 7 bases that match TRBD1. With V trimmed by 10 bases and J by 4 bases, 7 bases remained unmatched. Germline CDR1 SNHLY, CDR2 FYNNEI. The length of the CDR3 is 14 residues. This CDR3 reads CAISSGGYNSPLHF. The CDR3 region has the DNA TGTGCCATCTCCTCAGGGGGGTATAATTCACCCCTCCACTTT.

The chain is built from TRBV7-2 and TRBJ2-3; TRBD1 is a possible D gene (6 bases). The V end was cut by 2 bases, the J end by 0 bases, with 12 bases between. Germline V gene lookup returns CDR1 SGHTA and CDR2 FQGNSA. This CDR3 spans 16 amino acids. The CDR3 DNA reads TGTGCCAGCAGCTTAAGTGGACAGACAAGCACAGATACGCAGTATTTT. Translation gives CASSLSGQTSTDTQYF. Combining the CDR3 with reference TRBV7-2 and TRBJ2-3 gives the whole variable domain GAGVSQSPSNKVTEKGKDVELRCDPISGHTALYWYRQSLGQGLEFLIYFQGNSAPDKSGLPSDRFSAERTGGSVSTLTIQRTQQEDSAVYLCASSLSGQTSTDTQYFGPGTRLTVL.

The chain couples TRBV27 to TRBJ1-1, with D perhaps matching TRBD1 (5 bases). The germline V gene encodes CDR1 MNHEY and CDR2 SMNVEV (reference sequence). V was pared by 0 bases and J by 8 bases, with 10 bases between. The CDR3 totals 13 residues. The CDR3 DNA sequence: TGTGCCAGCAGTTTATCGGAACGGGGGGAAGCTTTCTTT. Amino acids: CASSLSERGEAFF.

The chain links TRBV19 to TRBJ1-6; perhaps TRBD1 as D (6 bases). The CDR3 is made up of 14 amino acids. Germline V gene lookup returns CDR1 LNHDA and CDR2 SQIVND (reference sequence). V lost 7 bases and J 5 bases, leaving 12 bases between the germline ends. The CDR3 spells CASNQQGDNSPLHF. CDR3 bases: TGTGCCAGTAACCAACAGGGCGATAATTCACCCCTCCACTTT.

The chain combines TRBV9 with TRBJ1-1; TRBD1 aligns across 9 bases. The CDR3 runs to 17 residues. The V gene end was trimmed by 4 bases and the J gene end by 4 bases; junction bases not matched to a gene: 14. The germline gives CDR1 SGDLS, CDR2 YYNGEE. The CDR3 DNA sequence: TGTGCCAGCAGCCCTTCCCCGGGACAGGGAGGAGGCACTGAAGCTTTCTTT. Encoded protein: CASSPSPGQGGGTEAFF.

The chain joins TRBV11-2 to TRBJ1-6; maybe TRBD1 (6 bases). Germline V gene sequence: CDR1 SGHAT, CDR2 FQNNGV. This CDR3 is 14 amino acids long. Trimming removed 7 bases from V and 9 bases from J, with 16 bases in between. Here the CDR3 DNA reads TGTGCCAGCACGTCGGGGGGCACTGGTTCACCCCTCCACTTT. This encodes CASTSGGTGSPLHF.

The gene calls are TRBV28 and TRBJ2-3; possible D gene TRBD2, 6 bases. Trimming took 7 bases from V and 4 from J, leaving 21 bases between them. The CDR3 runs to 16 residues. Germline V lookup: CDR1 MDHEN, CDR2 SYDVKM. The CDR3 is CASTSPGERAADTQYF. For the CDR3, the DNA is TGTGCCAGCACCAGCCCGGGGGAGAGGGCCGCAGATACGCAGTATTTT.

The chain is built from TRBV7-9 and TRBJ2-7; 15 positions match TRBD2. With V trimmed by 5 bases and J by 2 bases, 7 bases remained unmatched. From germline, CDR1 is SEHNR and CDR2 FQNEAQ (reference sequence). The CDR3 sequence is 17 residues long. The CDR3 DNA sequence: TGTGCCAGCAGCCCCGGGACTAGCGGGGGGACCCCCTACGAGCAGTACTTC. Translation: CASSPGTSGGTPYEQYF.